This passage covers 16 T cell receptor beta chains from one sample sequenced in a study of blood T cell repertoires in COVID-19. Method: immunoSEQ multiplex PCR; TCRdb's copy keeps in-frame clones and lacks some. The sample has fewer than 500,000 clones; roughly 90% are singletons. Sequencing used peripheral blood. Receptor source: a young man with COVID-19, enrolled during active disease.

The chain recombines TRBV5-1 with TRBJ1-2; D not resolved. This CDR3 has 15 amino acids. V lost 0 bases and J 3 bases, leaving 12 bases between the germline ends. CDR1 and CDR2 (germline): SGHRS, YFSETQ. The CDR3 nucleotides are TGCGCCAGCAGCTTGGTCGGCAGCGGGGACTATGGCTACACCTTC. Amino acids: CASSLVGSGDYGYTF.

This clone is a singleton in its sample. The chain combines TRBV3-1 (or the pseudogene TRBV3-2) with TRBJ1-6, with D uncertain. Germline CDR1 is LGHDT and CDR2 is YNNKEL (reference sequence). This CDR3 spans 16 amino acids. Trimming took 3 bases from V and 7 from J, leaving 16 bases between them. CDR3: CASSHTGVGLNSPLHF. The DNA of the CDR3 is TGTGCCAGCAGCCACACCGGGGTAGGGCTCAATTCACCCCTCCACTTT.

The CDR3 DNA follows: TGTGCCAGCAGTGCGGGGGATTATGGCTACACCTTC. Protein: CASSAGDYGYTF. The genes are TRBV6-6 and TRBJ1-2; D possibly corresponds to TRBD1 (5 bases). V shed 5 bases and J shed 5 bases, with 9 bases lying between them. Germline V gene lookup returns CDR1 MNHNY and CDR2 SVGAGI (reference sequence). This CDR3 is built from 12 residues.

The chain recombines TRBV5-1 with TRBJ1-1; D ambiguous. V shed 4 bases and J shed 7 bases, with 8 bases lying between them. The length of the CDR3 is 11 residues. Germline V gene lookup returns CDR1 SGHRS and CDR2 YFSETQ. This CDR3 is CASSDGVEAFF. DNA of the CDR3: TGCGCCAGCAGCGACGGAGTTGAAGCTTTCTTT.

The chain joins TRBV20-1 to TRBJ2-3, with 8 bases lining up with TRBD2. The germline gives CDR1 DFQATT, CDR2 SNEGSKA (reference sequence). V lost 3 bases and J lost 3; bases outside the gene matches: 14. The length of the CDR3 is 17 residues. Here the CDR3 DNA reads TGCAGTGCTAGTAGGTTTGGGTTCGAGCGGGGGACAGATACGCAGTATTTT. Amino acids: CSASRFGFERGTDTQYF.

V usage is TRBV6-1 and J usage is TRBJ1-1; D not resolved. V lost 2 bases to trimming and J lost 0 bases, with 10 bases between them. The CDR3 totals 15 residues. CDR1 and CDR2 (germline): MNHNS, SASEGT. This CDR3 reads CASSEPGVLNTEAFF. For the CDR3, the DNA is TGTGCCAGCAGTGAACCCGGGGTTCTGAACACTGAAGCTTTCTTT.

This clone has only a few counts. V usage is TRBV4-1 and J usage is TRBJ2-1; 13 bases are a match to TRBD2. J was trimmed by 5 bases and V by 5 bases; bases with no gene match: 9. The CDR3 is 17 residues long. Germline assignment: CDR1 MGHRA and CDR2 YSYEKL. The CDR3 sequence: CASSFRLAGGIDNEQFF. CDR3 sequence (DNA): TGCGCCAGCAGCTTTCGACTAGCGGGAGGTATAGACAATGAGCAGTTCTTC.

The rearrangement links TRBV18 to TRBJ2-2, with D perhaps matching TRBD1 (6 bases). Trimming removed 5 bases at V and 2 bases at J, with 12 bases between. The CDR3 runs 15 residues. The germline gives CDR1 KGHSH, CDR2 LQKENI. The CDR3 sequence: CASSIVDSNTGELFF. CDR3 nucleotide sequence: TGTGCCAGCTCAATAGTGGACAGCAACACCGGGGAGCTGTTTTTT. The entire variable domain, with the rest obtained from reference TRBV18 and TRBJ2-2, is as follows: NAGVMQNPRHLVRRRGQEARLRCSPMKGHSHVYWYRQLPEEGLKFMVYLQKENIIDESGMPKERFSAEFPKEGPSILRIQQVVRGDSAAYFCASSIVDSNTGELFFGEGSRLTVL.

The V call is TRBV7-9, the J call TRBJ2-7; 8 bases fit TRBD1. CDR3 size: 15 residues. After removal of 5 bases from V and 9 bases from J, the junction contained 15 bases not matched to a gene. Germline V gene data show CDR1 as SEHNR and CDR2 as FQNEAQ (reference sequence). CDR3 sequence: CASSPGWDRSLRQYF. The CDR3 coding sequence is TGTGCCAGCAGCCCTGGGTGGGACAGGAGCCTACGGCAGTACTTC.

This chain uses TRBV6-5 with TRBJ2-7; 8 bases match TRBD1. CDR3 length: 14 amino acids. V was clipped by 2 bases and J by 3 bases; unmatched bases: 3. Germline CDR1 and CDR2: MNHEY and SVGAGI. The CDR3 reads CASSYDRGNYEQYF. In DNA, the CDR3 is TGTGCCAGCAGTTACGACAGGGGCAACTACGAGCAGTACTTC.

The chain employs TRBV19 and TRBJ2-1; 9 positions match TRBD2. This CDR3 region has 16 residues. Germline CDR1 and CDR2: LNHDA and SQIVND (reference sequence). V shed 5 bases, J shed 0 bases, and the junction held 5 bases outside the gene matches. The CDR3 here is CASSASGISSYNEQFF. Here the CDR3 DNA reads TGTGCCAGTAGTGCTAGCGGGATTAGCTCCTACAATGAGCAGTTCTTC.

The chain combines TRBV5-1 with TRBJ2-1; 10 positions agree with TRBD2. CDR3 size: 17 residues. The germline V gene has CDR1 SGHRS and CDR2 YFSETQ. V lost 4 bases and J lost 4; bases outside the gene matches: 11. The CDR3 nucleotides are TGCGCCAGCAGCCCTAGCGGGGGTAGTCCTAATTACAATGAGCAGTTCTTC. Its translation: CASSPSGGSPNYNEQFF.

The CDR3 region is CASSFGGANIQYF. CDR3 bases: TGTGCCAGCAGTTTTGGAGGTGCAAACATTCAGTACTTC. V gene TRBV27 combines with J gene TRBJ2-4; D possibly corresponds to TRBD2 (5 bases). This CDR3 is built from 13 residues. The germline gives CDR1 MNHEY, CDR2 SMNVEV (reference sequence). V shed 3 bases and J shed 6 bases, with 9 bases lying between them.

V usage is TRBV11-2 and J usage is TRBJ1-6; 8 bases agree with TRBD1. The trim removed 8 bases at V and 8 bases at J, leaving 11 bases unmatched. Looked up from germline, CDR1 is SGHAT and CDR2 is FQNNGV. The CDR3 totals 15 residues. CDR3 bases: TGTGCCAGCCGCTACCGGGGGACAGGTTATTCACCCCTCCACTTT. Amino acid sequence: CASRYRGTGYSPLHF.

The V call is TRBV7-9, the J call TRBJ2-7, with no clear D. CDR1 and CDR2 (germline): SEHNR, FQNEAQ (reference sequence). Deletions cut 3 bases from V and 5 bases from J, with 11 bases between. This CDR3 is 13 amino acids long. This CDR3 reads CASSFSSGDEQYF. Written as DNA, the CDR3 is TGTGCCAGCAGCTTCTCCTCAGGTGACGAGCAGTACTTC.

The chain links TRBV19 to TRBJ1-2; D may be TRBD1 (6 bases). The CDR3 runs 14 residues. V shed 7 bases and J shed 2 bases, with 14 bases lying between them. Germline CDR1 and CDR2: LNHDA and SQIVND (reference sequence). CDR3 DNA sequence: TGTGCCAGTAAGCAAACAGGGAACAACTATGGCTACACCTTC. Amino acid sequence: CASKQTGNNYGYTF.